These T cell receptor beta chains were read from a single sample in a study of siplizumab effects on memory and regulatory T cells. Generated by immunoSEQ multiplex PCR, the TCRdb table keeps only in-frame clones and is missing some. The data show fewer than 85,000 clones, 80% to 90% seen once. Specimen: Tregs sorted from blood. Receptors were obtained from a human donor in good health. Each CDR3 is given with its conserved first and last residue. The order of the fields is J gene, D gene, V gene, clone size, CDR3 protein, CDR3 DNA. The D gene is left open where the match is weak. Clone size appears in some rows only: once, few, many, or a class for an expanded clone.

>TRBJ2-1|-|TRBV5-1|-
CASTLGGTTYNEQFF
TGCGCCAGCACCCTAGGGGGGACAACCTACAATGAGCAGTTCTTC
>TRBJ2-7|-|TRBV15|-
CATSRGRDSYEQYF
TGTGCCACCAGCAGAGGACGGGACTCCTACGAGCAGTACTTC
>TRBJ2-2|TRBD2|TRBV4-3|-
CASSQGTSGWAGELFF
TGCGCCAGCAGCCAGGGGACTAGCGGGTGGGCCGGGGAGCTGTTTTTT
>TRBJ2-3|TRBD1|TRBV11-3|-
CASSPGQGETDTQYF
TGTGCCAGCAGTCCCGGACAGGGTGAGACAGATACGCAGTATTTT
>TRBJ1-1|-|TRBV21-1|-
CASNRDTEAFF
TGTGCCAGCAACCGGGACACTGAAGCTTTCTTT
>TRBJ2-5|TRBD2|TRBV10-3|-
CASAGGETQYF
TGTGCCAGTGCGGGGGGTGAGACCCAGTACTTC
>TRBJ1-2|-|TRBV4-1|once
CASSQVRQTGGYGYTF
TGCGCCAGCAGCCAAGTGCGTCAGACGGGTGGGTATGGCTACACCTTC
>TRBJ1-2|-|TRBV4-1|-
CASSQDISYGWMPNYGYTF
TGCGCCAGCAGCCAAGATATATCTTATGGGTGGATGCCAAACTATGGCTACACCTTC
>TRBJ2-3|-|TRBV5-6|-
CASSFSSDTQYF
TGTGCCAGCAGCTTCTCATCAGATACGCAGTATTTT
>TRBJ1-5|-|TRBV10-1|-
CASSESTQPQHF
TGCGCCAGCTCTGAATCGACTCAGCCCCAGCATTTT
>TRBJ2-3|-|TRBV6-4|-
CASSGRGGPRDTQYF
TGTGCCAGCAGTGGACGAGGGGGACCCAGAGATACGCAGTATTTT
>TRBJ1-3|TRBD1|TRBV23-1|-
CASSLQSRDRGSGNTIYF
TGCGCCAGCAGTCTTCAGTCTCGGGACAGGGGGTCCGGAAACACCATATATTTT
>TRBJ2-5|-|TRBV6-5|-
CASSYFVLGKETQYF
TGTGCCAGCAGTTACTTCGTCCTGGGAAAAGAGACCCAGTACTTC
>TRBJ1-1|-|TRBV30|many
CAWRESFYLGGEAFF
TGTGCCTGGAGGGAGTCATTTTACCTAGGGGGTGAAGCTTTCTTT
>TRBJ2-3|-|TRBV7-3|-
CASSSRGTRYDTQYF
TGTGCCAGCAGCTCAAGGGGGACCCGCTACGATACGCAGTATTTT
>TRBJ1-6|TRBD1|TRBV5-1|-
CASSPETTGSGSPLHF
TGCGCCAGCAGCCCTGAAACGACAGGGTCTGGGTCACCCCTCCACTTT
>TRBJ1-2|TRBD1|TRBV7-6|once
CASSLVPQGAAYGYTF
TGTGCCAGCAGCTTAGTCCCACAGGGGGCGGCCTATGGCTACACCTTC
>TRBJ1-5|TRBD1|TRBV19|-
CASSTTLGTGGEYSNQPQHF
TGTGCCAGTAGTACAACCCTCGGGACAGGGGGCGAATATAGCAATCAGCCCCAGCATTTT
>TRBJ1-1|-|TRBV30|once
CAWSVRGARNTEAFF
TGTGCCTGGAGTGTACGGGGCGCCAGGAACACTGAAGCTTTCTTT
>TRBJ2-3|-|TRBV28|few
CASSLPGVMPVTDTQYF
TGTGCCAGCAGTTTGCCGGGCGTTATGCCTGTCACAGATACGCAGTATTTT
>TRBJ1-2|TRBD1|TRBV6-5|-
CASSPGTGLNYGYTF
TGTGCCAGCAGCCCCGGGACAGGACTTAACTATGGCTACACCTTC
>TRBJ1-2|TRBD1|TRBV25-1|-
CASSTGTADYGYTF
TGTGCCAGCAGCACCGGGACAGCCGATTATGGCTACACCTTC
>TRBJ1-4|-|TRBV15|-
CATSRDLRTYATNEKLFF
TGTGCCACCAGCAGAGATCTGAGGACTTACGCAACTAATGAAAAACTGTTTTTT
>TRBJ1-6|-|TRBV19|-
CASSARGTPSYNSPLHF
TGTGCCAGTAGTGCAAGGGGGACCCCTTCCTATAATTCACCCCTCCACTTT
>TRBJ1-2|TRBD1|TRBV5-6|-
CASSFGQGAGGYTF
TGTGCCAGCAGTTTCGGACAGGGGGCGGGAGGCTACACCTTC
>TRBJ1-2|-|TRBV7-3|-
CASSSTDGYGYTF
TGTGCCAGCAGCTCAACGGACGGTTATGGCTACACCTTC
>TRBJ1-1|-|TRBV5-1|once
CASSGQLNTEAFF
TGCGCCAGCAGCGGACAGTTGAACACTGAAGCTTTCTTT
>TRBJ2-5|TRBD2|TRBV5-1|-
CASSFSGGPLQETQYF
TGCGCCAGCAGCTTTAGCGGGGGGCCCCTCCAAGAGACCCAGTACTTC
>TRBJ1-1|-|TRBV6-1|-
CASIGTLNTEAFF
TGTGCCAGCATTGGGACACTGAACACTGAAGCTTTCTTT
>TRBJ2-5|-|TRBV25-1|-
CASSDTWTGSQETQYF
TGTGCCAGCAGTGACACTTGGACCGGGTCCCAAGAGACCCAGTACTTC
>TRBJ1-1|TRBD1|TRBV28|once
CASRVQGASNTEAFF
TGTGCCAGCAGGGTCCAGGGGGCGTCAAACACTGAAGCTTTCTTT
>TRBJ1-2|TRBD1|TRBV5-6|-
CASRWGDRVGYGYTF
TGTGCCAGCAGGTGGGGGGACAGGGTCGGCTATGGCTACACCTTC
>TRBJ1-2|-|TRBV10-3|-
CAIGAAYGYTF
TGTGCCATCGGGGCGGCCTATGGCTACACCTTC
>TRBJ2-1|-|TRBV9|-
CASSVDGTRGYNEQFF
TGTGCCAGCAGCGTAGATGGGACGAGGGGCTACAATGAGCAGTTCTTC
>TRBJ1-2|-|TRBV6-1|-
CASSSLTGYTF
TGTGCCAGCAGTTCACTCACCGGCTACACCTTC
>TRBJ1-1|-|TRBV18|few
CASSPPAGAFEAFF
TGTGCCAGCTCACCACCGGCAGGGGCATTTGAAGCTTTCTTT
>TRBJ2-2|-|TRBV30|-
CAWRKRIRETGELFF
TGTGCCTGGAGAAAGAGAATCAGGGAAACCGGGGAGCTGTTTTTT
>TRBJ2-5|-|TRBV7-9|once
CASSLQNLQETQYF
TGTGCCAGCAGCCTGCAAAACCTCCAAGAGACCCAGTACTTC